This TCR beta chain originates from a study of human T cells and chemical hapten exposure. This clonotype was counted only a few times. Its antigen is as yet unknown. Findings and limits, study-wide: In comparison with controls, expanded TCRs gave rise to a significantly larger number of large CDR3 similarity clusters.

Time point given: patch test 1, 2 weeks after DPC sensitization. Treatment meaning: therapeutic diphenylcyclopropenone sensitization with weekly scalp DPC. Trimming removed 5 bases at V and 6 bases at J, with 21 bases between. Germline assignment: CDR1 SGHDT and CDR2 YYEEEE. This CDR3 comprises 17 residues. Each CDR3 protein gets one entry after TCRdb re-called the RACE reads with MiXCR. The sample has about 120,000 distinct CDR3 sequences, 9.5% to 13% seen once; the top ten hold roughly 1.3%. This TCR was sampled from a woman aged 50 to 60 with alopecia areata. Some clones in this sample may be carry-over from other donors' samples. Sample: whole blood, taken in connection with sensitization to the hapten diphenylcyclopropenone (DPC). The chain has TRBV5-6 and TRBJ1-6, with D tentatively TRBD1 (5 bases). CDR3 DNA sequence: TGTGCCAGCAGTTTATTGAGCGGGACGGATTTTAATTCACCCCTCCACTTT. Its protein is CASSLLSGTDFNSPLHF.